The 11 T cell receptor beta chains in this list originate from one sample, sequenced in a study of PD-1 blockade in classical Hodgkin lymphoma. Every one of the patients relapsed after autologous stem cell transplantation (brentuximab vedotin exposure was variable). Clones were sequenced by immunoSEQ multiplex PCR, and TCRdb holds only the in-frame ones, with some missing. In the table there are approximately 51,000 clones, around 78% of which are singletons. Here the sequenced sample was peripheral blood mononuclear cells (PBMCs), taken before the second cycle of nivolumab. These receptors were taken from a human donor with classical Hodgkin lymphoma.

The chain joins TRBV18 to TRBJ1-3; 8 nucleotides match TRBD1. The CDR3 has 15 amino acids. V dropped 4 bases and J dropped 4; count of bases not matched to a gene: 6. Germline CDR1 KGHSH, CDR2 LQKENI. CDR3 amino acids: CASSLTGTGGNTIYF. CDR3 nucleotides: TGTGCCAGCTCACTAACCGGGACAGGAGGAAACACCATATATTTT.

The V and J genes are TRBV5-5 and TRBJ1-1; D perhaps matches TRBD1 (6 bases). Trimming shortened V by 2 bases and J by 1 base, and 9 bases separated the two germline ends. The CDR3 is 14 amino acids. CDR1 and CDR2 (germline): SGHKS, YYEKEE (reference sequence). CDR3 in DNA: TGTGCCAGCAGCTTAAGGACAGCGAACACTGAAGCTTTCTTT. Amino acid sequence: CASSLRTANTEAFF.

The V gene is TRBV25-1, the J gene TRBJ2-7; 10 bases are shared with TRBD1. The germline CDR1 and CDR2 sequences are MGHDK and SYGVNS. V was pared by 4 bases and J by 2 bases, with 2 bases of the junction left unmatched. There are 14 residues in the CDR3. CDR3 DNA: TGTGCCAGCAGTGTAGGACAGGGGGCCTACGAGCAGTACTTC. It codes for CASSVGQGAYEQYF.

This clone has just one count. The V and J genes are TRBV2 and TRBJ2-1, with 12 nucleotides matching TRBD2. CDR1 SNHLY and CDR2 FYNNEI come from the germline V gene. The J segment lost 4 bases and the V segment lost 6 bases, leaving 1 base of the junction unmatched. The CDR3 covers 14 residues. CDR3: CASSGLAGYNEQFF. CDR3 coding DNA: TGTGCCAGCAGCGGACTAGCGGGGTACAATGAGCAGTTCTTC.

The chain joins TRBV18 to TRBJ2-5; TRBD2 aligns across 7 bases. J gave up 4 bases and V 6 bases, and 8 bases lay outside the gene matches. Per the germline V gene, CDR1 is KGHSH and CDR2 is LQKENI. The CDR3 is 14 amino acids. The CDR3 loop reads CASSPGLGGETQYF. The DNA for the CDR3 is TGTGCCAGCTCCCCAGGACTAGGCGGAGAGACCCAGTACTTC.

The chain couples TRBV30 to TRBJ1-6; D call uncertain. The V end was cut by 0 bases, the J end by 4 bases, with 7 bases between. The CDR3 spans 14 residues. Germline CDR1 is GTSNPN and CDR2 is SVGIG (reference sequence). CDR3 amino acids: CAWSVELYNSPLHF. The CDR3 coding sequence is TGTGCCTGGAGTGTAGAACTGTATAATTCACCCCTCCACTTT.

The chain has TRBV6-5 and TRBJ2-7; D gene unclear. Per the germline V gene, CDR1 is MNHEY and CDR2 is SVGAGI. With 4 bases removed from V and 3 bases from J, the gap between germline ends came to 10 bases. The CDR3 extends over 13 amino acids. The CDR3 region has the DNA TGTGCCAGCAGTTCACGGATGAACTACGAGCAGTACTTC. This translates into CASSSRMNYEQYF.

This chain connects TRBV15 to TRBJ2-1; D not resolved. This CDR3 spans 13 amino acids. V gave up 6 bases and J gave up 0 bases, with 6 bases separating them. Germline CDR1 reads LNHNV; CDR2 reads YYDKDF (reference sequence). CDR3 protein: CATSPSSYNEQFF. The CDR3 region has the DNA TGTGCCACCAGTCCCTCCTCCTACAATGAGCAGTTCTTC. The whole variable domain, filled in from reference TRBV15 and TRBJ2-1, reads DAMVIQNPRYQVTQFGKPVTLSCSQTLNHNVMYWYQQKSSQAPKLLFHYYDKDFNNEADTPDNFQSRRPNTSFCFLDIRSPGLGDTAMYLCATSPSSYNEQFFGPGTRLTVL.

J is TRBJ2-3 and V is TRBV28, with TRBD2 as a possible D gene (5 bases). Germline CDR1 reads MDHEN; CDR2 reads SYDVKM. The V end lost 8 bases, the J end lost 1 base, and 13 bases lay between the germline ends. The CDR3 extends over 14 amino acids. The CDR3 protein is CASGPGLGTDTQYF. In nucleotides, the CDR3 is TGTGCCAGCGGCCCCGGACTTGGCACAGATACGCAGTATTTT.

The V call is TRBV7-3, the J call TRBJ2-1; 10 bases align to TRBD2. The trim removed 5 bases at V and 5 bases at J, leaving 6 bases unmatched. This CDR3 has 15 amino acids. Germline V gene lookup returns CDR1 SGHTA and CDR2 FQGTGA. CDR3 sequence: CASSLNSGRNNEQFF. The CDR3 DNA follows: TGTGCCAGCAGCCTAAATAGCGGGAGGAACAATGAGCAGTTCTTC. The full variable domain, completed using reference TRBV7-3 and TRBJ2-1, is GAGVSQTPSNKVTEKGKYVELRCDPISGHTALYWYRQSLGQGPEFLIYFQGTGAADDSGLPNDRFFAVRPEGSVSTLKIQRTERGDSAVYLCASSLNSGRNNEQFFGPGTRLTVL.

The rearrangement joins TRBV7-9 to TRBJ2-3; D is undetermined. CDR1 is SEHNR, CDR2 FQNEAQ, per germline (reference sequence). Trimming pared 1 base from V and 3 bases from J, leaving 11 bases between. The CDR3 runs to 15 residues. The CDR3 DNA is TGTGCCAGCAGCTTAGGTTCAGGAACAACAGATACGCAGTATTTT. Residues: CASSLGSGTTDTQYF.